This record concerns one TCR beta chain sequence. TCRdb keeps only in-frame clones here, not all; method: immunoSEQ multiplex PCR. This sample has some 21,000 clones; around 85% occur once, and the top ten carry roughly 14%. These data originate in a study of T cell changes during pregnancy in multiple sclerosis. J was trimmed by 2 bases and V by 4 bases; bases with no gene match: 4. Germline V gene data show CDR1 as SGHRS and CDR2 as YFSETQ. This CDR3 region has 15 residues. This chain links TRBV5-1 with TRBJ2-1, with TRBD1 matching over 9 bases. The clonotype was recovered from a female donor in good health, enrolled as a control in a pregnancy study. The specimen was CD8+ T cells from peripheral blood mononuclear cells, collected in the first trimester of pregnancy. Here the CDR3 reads CASSRGTGTYNEQFF. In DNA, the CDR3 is TGCGCCAGCAGCCGGGGGACAGGGACCTACAATGAGCAGTTCTTC.